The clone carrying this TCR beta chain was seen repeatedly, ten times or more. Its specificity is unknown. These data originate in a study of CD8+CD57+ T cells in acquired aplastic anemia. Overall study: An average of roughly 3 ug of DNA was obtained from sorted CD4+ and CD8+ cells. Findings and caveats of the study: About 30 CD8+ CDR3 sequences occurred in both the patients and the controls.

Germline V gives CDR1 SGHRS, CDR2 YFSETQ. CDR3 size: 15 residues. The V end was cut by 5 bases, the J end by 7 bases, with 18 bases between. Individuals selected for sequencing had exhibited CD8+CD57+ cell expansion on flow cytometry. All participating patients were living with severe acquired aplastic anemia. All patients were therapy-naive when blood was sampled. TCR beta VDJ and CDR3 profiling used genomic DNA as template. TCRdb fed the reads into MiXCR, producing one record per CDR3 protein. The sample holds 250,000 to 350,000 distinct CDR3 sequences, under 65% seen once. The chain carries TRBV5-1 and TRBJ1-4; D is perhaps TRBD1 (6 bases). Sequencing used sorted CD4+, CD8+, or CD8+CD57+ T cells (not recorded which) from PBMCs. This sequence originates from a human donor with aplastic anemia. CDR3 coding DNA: TGCGCCAGCAGGGGGGCAGGCGAAGGGGTTGAAAAACTGTTTTTT. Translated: CASRGAGEGVEKLFF.